This T cell receptor (beta chain) was identified during a study of blood T cell repertoires in COVID-19. The overall study: COVID-19 samples from acute and convalescent phases originated in the United States, Italy and Spain.

This CDR3 has 14 residues. V dropped 6 bases and J dropped 2 bases, with 12 bases sitting between them. The V gene's germline CDR1 is MNHEY and CDR2 SMNVEV (reference sequence). Generated by immunoSEQ multiplex PCR, the TCRdb table keeps only in-frame clones and is missing some. This sample has roughly 51,000 clones, with 91% found just once. Sequenced sample: peripheral blood. The TCR was taken from a woman aged 55-69 years with active or convalescent COVID-19. The chain carries TRBV27 and TRBJ2-3; D may be TRBD1 (6 bases). CDR3 bases: TGTGCCAGCAGACCAGGGGTAGCCACAGATACGCAGTATTTT. Residues: CASRPGVATDTQYF.